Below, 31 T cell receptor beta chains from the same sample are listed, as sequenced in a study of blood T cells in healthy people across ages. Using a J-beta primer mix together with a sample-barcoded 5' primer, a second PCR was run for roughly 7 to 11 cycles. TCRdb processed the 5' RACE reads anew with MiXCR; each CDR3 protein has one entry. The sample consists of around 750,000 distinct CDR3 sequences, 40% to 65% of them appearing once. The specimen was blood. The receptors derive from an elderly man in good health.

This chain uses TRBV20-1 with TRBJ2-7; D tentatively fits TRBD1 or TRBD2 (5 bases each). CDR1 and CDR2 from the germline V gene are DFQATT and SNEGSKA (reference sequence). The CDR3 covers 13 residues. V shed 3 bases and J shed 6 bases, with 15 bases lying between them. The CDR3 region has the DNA TGCAGTGCTAGTGAGGGGAGTATAGCCGAGCAGTACTTC. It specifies CSASEGSIAEQYF.

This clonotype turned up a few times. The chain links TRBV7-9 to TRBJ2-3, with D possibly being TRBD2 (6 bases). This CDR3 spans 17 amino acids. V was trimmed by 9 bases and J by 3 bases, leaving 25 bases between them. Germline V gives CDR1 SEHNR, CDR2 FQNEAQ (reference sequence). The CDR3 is CASLVGAEGLRTDTQYF. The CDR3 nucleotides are TGTGCCAGTCTGGTAGGAGCGGAGGGCCTGAGAACAGATACGCAGTATTTT.

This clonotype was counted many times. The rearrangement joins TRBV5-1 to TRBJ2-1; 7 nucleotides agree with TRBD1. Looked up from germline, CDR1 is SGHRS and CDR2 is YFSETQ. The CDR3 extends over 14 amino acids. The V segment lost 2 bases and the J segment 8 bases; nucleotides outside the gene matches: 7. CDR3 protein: CASSFRGPGDEQFF. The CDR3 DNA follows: TGCGCCAGCAGCTTTAGGGGGCCTGGGGATGAGCAGTTCTTC.

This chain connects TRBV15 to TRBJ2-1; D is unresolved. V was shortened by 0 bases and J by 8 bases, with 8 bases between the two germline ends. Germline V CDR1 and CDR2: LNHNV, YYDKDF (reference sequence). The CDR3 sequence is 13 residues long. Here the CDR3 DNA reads TGTGCCACCAGCAGAGATCCCTTCGATGAGCAGTTCTTC. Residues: CATSRDPFDEQFF. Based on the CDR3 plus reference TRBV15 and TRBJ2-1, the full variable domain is DAMVIQNPRYQVTQFGKPVTLSCSQTLNHNVMYWYQQKSSQAPKLLFHYYDKDFNNEADTPDNFQSRRPNTSFCFLDIRSPGLGDTAMYLCATSRDPFDEQFFGPGTRLTVL.

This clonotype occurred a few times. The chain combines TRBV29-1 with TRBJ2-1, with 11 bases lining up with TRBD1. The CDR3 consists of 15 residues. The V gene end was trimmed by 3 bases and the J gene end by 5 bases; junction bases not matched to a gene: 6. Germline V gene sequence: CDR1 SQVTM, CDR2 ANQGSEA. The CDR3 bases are TGCAGCGTTGACGGGACAGGGGGGAATAACAATGAGCAGTTCTTC. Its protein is CSVDGTGGNNNEQFF.

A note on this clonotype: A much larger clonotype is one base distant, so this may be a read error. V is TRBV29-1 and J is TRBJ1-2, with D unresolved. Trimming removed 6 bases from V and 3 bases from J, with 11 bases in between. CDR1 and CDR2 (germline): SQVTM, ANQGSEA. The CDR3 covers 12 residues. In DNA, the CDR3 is TGCAGCGTCCGAGAGGGTGACTATGGCTACACCTTC. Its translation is CSVREGDYGYTF.

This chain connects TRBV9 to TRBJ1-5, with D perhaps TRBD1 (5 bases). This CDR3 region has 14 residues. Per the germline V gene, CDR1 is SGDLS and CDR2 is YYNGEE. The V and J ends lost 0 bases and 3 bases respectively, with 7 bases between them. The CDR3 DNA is TGTGCCAGCAGCGTAGAAGGGGCCAATCAGCCCCAGCATTTT. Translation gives CASSVEGANQPQHF. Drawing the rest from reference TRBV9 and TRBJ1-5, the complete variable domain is DSGVTQTPKHLITATGQRVTLRCSPRSGDLSVYWYQQSLDQGLQFLIQYYNGEERAKGNILERFSAQQFPDLHSELNLSSLELGDSALYFCASSVEGANQPQHFGDGTRLSIL.

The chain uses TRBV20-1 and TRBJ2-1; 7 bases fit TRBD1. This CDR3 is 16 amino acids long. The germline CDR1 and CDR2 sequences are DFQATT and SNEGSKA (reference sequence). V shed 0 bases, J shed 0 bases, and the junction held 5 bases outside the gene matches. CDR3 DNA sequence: TGCAGTGCTAGAGATCGGGACAGTAGCTCCTACAATGAGCAGTTCTTC. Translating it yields CSARDRDSSSYNEQFF.

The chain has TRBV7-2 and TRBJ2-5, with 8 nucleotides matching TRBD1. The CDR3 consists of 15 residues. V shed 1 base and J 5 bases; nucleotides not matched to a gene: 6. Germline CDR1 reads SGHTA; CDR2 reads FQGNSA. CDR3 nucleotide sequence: TGTGCCAGCAGCTTAGAGGCAGGGGGCACGGAGACCCAGTACTTC. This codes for CASSLEAGGTETQYF.

The CDR3 DNA reads as TGTGCCAGCAGTTTAGGGTTTCTCTTTCGATTTAACTACGAGCAGTACTTC. Amino acids: CASSLGFLFRFNYEQYF. This chain uses TRBV28 with TRBJ2-7; D is uncertain. From germline, CDR1 is MDHEN and CDR2 SYDVKM. Deletions cut 2 bases from V and 3 bases from J, with 20 bases between. This CDR3 has 17 amino acids.

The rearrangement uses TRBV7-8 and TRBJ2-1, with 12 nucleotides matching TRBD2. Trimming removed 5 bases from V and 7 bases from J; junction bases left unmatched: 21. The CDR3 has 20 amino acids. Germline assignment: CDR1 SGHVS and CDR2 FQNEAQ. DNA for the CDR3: TGTGCCAGCAGCCCCACCGGTCGGCCTAGCGGGAGGGTAGTGGTTAATGAGCAGTTCTTC. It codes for CASSPTGRPSGRVVVNEQFF.

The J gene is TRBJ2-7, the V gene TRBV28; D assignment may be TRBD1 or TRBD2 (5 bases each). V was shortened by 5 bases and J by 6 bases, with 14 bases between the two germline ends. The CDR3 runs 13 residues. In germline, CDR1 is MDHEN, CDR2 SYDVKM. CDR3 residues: CASSPPPGAEQYF. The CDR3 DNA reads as TGTGCCAGCAGTCCCCCCCCCGGGGCCGAGCAGTACTTC.

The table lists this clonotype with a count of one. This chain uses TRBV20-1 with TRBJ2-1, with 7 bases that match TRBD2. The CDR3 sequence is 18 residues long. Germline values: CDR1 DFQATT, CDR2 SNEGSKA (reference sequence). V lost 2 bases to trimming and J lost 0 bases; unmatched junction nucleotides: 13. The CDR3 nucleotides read TGCAGTGCTAGATCGTGGGAGGGCAAGAAGAGCTCCTACAATGAGCAGTTCTTC. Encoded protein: CSARSWEGKKSSYNEQFF.

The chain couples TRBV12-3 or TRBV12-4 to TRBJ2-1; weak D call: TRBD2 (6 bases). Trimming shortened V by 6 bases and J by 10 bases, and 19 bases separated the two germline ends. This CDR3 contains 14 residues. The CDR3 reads CASSDRLDPSEQFF. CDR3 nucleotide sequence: TGTGCCAGCAGCGATAGACTAGACCCTAGCGAGCAGTTCTTC.

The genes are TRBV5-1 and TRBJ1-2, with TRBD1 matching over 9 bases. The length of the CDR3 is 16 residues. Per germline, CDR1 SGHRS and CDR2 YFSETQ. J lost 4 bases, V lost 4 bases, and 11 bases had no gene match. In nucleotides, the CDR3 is TGCGCCAGCAGCCTTGGACAGGGGACCTTGGGCTATGGCTACACCTTC. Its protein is CASSLGQGTLGYGYTF.

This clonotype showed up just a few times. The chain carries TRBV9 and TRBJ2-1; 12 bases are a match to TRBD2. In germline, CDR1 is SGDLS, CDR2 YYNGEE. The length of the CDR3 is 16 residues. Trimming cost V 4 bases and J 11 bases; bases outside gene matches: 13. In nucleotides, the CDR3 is TGTGCCAGCAGCCAAGATGTGCTAGCGGGAGGGGTGAAGCAGTTCTTC. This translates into CASSQDVLAGGVKQFF.

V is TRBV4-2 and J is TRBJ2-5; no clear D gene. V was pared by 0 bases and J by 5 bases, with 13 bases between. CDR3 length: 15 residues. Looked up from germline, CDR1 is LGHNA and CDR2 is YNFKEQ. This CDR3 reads CASSQEDQYGETQYF. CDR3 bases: TGTGCCAGCAGCCAAGAAGACCAGTATGGGGAGACCCAGTACTTC.

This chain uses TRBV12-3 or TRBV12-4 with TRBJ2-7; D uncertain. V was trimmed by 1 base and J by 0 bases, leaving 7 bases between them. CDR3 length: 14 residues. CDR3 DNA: TGTGCCAGCAGTTTAGGGCAGGCCTCCTACGAGCAGTACTTC. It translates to CASSLGQASYEQYF.

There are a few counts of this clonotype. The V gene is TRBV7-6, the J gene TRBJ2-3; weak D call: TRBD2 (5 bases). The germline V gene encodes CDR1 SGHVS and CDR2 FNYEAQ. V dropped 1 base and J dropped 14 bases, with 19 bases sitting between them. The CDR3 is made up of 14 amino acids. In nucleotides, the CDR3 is TGTGCCAGCAGCTTAGGACGCGGAGGCAGATACGCGTATTTT. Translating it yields CASSLGRGGRYAYF.

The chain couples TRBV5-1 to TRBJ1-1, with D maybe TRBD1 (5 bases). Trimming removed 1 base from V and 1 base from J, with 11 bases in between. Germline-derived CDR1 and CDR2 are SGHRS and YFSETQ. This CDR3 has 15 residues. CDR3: CASSLYGGENTEAFF. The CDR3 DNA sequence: TGCGCCAGCAGCTTGTACGGGGGGGAGAACACTGAAGCTTTCTTT. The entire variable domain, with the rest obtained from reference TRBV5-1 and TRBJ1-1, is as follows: KAGVTQTPRYLIKTRGQQVTLSCSPISGHRSVSWYQQTPGQGLQFLFEYFSETQRNKGNFPGRFSGRQFSNSRSEMNVSTLELGDSALYLCASSLYGGENTEAFFGQGTRLTVV.

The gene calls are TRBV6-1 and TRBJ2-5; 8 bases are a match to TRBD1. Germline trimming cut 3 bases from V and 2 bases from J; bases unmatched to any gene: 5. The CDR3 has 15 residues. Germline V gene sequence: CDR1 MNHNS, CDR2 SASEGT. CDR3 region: CASSEVRGPQETQYF. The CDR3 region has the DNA TGTGCCAGCAGTGAGGTCAGGGGGCCTCAAGAGACCCAGTACTTC.

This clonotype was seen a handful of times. The CDR3 spells CATSDPGLAGIQETQYF. CDR3 nucleotide sequence: TGTGCCACCAGTGATCCTGGACTAGCGGGGATACAAGAGACCCAGTACTTC. This chain joins TRBV24-1 and TRBJ2-5; TRBD2 aligns across 12 bases. CDR1 and CDR2 from the germline V gene are KGHDR and SFDVKD. The junction had 6 bases not matched to a gene; V was cut back by 3 bases and J by 2 bases. The CDR3 contains 17 residues.

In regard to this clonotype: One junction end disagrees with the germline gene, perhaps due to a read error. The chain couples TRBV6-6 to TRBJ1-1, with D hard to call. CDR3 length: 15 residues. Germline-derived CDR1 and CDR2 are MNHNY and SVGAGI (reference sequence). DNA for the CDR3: TGTGTCAGCACCCCCGGAAAGGGCGGGAACACTGAAGCTTTCTTT. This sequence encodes CVSTPGKGGNTEAFF.

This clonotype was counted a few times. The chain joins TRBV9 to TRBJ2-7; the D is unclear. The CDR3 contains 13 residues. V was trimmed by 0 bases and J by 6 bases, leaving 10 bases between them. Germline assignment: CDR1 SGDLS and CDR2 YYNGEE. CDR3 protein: CASSVATGTEQYF. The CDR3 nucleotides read TGTGCCAGCAGCGTAGCTACGGGCACCGAGCAGTACTTC.

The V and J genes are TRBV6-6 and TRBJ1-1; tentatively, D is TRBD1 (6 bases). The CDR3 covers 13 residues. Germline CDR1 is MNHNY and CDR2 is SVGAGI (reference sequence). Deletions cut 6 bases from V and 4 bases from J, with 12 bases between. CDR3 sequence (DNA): TGTGCCAGCAGGGGTCTGGGGGCCACTGAAGCTTTCTTT. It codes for CASRGLGATEAFF.

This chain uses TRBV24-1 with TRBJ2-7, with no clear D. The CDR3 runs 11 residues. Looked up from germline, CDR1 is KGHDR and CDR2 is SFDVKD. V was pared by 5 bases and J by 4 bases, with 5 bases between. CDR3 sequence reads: CATSGFYEQYF. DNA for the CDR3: TGTGCCACCAGTGGTTTTTACGAGCAGTACTTC.

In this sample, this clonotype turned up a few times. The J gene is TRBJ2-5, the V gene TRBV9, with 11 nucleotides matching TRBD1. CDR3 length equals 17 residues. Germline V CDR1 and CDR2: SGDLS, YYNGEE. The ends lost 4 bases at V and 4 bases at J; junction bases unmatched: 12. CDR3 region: CASSSPRDRGGLETQYF. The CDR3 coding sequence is TGTGCCAGCAGCAGCCCCCGGGACAGGGGGGGATTAGAGACCCAGTACTTC.

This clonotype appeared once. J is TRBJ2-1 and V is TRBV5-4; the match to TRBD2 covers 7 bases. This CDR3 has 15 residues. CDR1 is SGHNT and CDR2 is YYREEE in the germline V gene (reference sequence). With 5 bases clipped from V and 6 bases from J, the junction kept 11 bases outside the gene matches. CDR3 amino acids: CASRGVGRAINEQFF. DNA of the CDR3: TGTGCCAGCAGAGGTGTAGGGAGGGCGATCAATGAGCAGTTCTTC. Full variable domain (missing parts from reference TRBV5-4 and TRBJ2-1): ETGVTQSPTHLIKTRGQQVTLRCSSQSGHNTVSWYQQALGQGPQFIFQYYREEENGRGNFPPRFSGLQFPNYSSELNVNALELDDSALYLCASRGVGRAINEQFFGPGTRLTVL.

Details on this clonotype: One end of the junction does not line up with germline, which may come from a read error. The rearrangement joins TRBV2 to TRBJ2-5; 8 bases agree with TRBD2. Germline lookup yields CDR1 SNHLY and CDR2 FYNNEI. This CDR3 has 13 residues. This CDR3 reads CASGLALKETQDF. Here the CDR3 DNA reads TGTGCCAGCGGACTAGCCCTTAAAGAGACCCAAGACTTC.

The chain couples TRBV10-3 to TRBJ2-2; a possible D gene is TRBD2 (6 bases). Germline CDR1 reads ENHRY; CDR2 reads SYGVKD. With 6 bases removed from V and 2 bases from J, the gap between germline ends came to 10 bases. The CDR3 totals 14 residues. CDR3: CAISREYNTGELFF. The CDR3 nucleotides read TGTGCCATCAGCCGGGAGTATAACACCGGGGAGCTGTTTTTT.

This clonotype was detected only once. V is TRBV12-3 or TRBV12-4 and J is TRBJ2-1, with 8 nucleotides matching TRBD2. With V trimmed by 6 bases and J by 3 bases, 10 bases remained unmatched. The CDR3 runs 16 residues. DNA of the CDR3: TGTGCCAGCAGACGAGCGGGAGCTCCGGGCTACAATGAGCAGTTCTTC. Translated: CASRRAGAPGYNEQFF.